This T cell receptor (beta chain) was sequenced during a study of blood T cell repertoires in COVID-19. The table lists this clone with a few counts. V was cut by 6 bases and J by 9 bases, with 15 bases left in between. From germline, CDR1 is SGDLS and CDR2 YYNGEE. CDR3 size: 12 residues. The protocol was immunoSEQ multiplex PCR, while the TCRdb copy is restricted to in-frame clones and leaves out a portion. The sample lists 110,000 to 150,000 clones; more than 75% were seen once. This sequence joins TRBV9 and TRBJ1-2; TRBD1 might be the D (5 bases). Sequencing was done on a sample of peripheral blood. This TCR came from a woman aged 65 to 85 with COVID-19, enrolled during active disease. CDR3 nucleotide sequence: TGTGCCAGCACTCAGGGCGGCAGCCGCTACACCTTC. Protein product: CASTQGGSRYTF. The variable domain in full, completed from reference TRBV9 and TRBJ1-2, reads DSGVTQTPKHLITATGQRVTLRCSPRSGDLSVYWYQQSLDQGLQFLIQYYNGEERAKGNILERFSAQQFPDLHSELNLSSLELGDSALYFCASTQGGSRYTFGSGTRLTVV.